This TCR beta chain came from a study of cytomegalovirus exposure and HLA in healthy donors. As to this clone: Its cognate antigen is unknown.

Findings and limits, study-wide: V- and J-gene trimming in TCR beta was tied to a missense DCLRE1C variant by an analysis performed later. What a later analysis reportedly showed was that an Asian-associated ancestry cluster had fewer N-insertions than the roughly 720-donor mean. Prediction of most subjects' HLA-A and HLA-B alleles by TCR beta sequences was reportedly accurate.

The PCR made use of 60 Vbeta and 13 Jbeta primers. Method: immunoSEQ multiplex PCR; TCRdb's copy keeps in-frame clones and lacks some. This table has 150,000 to 200,000 clones, roughly 84% appearing once. Trimming left V 6 bases short and J 4 bases short, with 18 bases between. The CDR3 runs 15 residues. Looked up from germline, CDR1 is LNHDA and CDR2 is SQIVND (reference sequence). The chain recombines TRBV19 with TRBJ1-1; a possible D gene is TRBD1 (6 bases). Specimen: PBMCs. The receptor was isolated from a man in his late teens or twenties in good health and CMV-seropositive. The CDR3 region has the DNA TGTGCCAGTAGCAAGTATATAGGCAGGGGCACTGAAGCTTTCTTT. As protein: CASSKYIGRGTEAFF.